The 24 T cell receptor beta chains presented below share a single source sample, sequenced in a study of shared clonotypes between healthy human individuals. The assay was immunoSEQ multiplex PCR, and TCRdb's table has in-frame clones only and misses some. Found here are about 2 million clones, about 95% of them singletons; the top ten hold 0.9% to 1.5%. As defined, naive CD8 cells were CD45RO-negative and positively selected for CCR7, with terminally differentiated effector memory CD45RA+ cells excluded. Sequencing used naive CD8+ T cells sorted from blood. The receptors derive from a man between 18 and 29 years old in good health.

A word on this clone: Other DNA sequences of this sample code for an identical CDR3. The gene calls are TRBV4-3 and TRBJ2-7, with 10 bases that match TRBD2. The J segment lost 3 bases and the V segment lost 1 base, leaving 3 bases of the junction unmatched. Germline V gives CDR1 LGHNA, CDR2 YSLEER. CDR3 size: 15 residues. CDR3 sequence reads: CASSQGLAGNYEQYF. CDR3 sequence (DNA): TGCGCCAGCAGCCAAGGACTAGCGGGCAACTACGAGCAGTACTTC.

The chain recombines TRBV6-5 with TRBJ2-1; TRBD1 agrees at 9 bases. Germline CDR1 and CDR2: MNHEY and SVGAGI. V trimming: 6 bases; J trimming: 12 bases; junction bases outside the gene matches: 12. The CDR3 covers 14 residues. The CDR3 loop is CASRTGTGYEGQFF. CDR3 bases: TGTGCCAGCAGAACCGGGACAGGGTACGAAGGGCAGTTCTTC.

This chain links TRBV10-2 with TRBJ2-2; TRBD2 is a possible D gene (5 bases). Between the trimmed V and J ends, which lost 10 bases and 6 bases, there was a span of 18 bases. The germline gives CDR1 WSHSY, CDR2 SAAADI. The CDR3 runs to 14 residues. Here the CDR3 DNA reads TGCGCCACCATATTTGGGGAGTTGTCCGGGGAGCTGTTTTTT. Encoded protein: CATIFGELSGELFF.

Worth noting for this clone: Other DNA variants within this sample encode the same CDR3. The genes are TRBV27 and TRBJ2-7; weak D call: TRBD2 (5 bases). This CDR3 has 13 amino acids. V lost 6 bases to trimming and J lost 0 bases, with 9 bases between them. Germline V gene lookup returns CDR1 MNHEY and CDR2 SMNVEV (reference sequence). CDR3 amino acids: CASSFGVSYEQYF. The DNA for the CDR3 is TGTGCCAGCAGCTTCGGGGTCTCCTACGAGCAGTACTTC.

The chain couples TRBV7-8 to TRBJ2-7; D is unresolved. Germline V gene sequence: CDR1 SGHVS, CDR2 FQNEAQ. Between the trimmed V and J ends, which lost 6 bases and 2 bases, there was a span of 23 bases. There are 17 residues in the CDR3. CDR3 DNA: TGTGCCAGCAGATTAACCGCCGGCAGCCTCCCAACCTACGAGCAGTACTTC. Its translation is CASRLTAGSLPTYEQYF. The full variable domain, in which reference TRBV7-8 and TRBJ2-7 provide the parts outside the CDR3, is GAGVSQSPRYKVAKRGQDVALRCDPISGHVSLFWYQQALGQGPEFLTYFQNEAQLDKSGLPSDRFFAERPEGSVSTLKIQRTQQEDSAVYLCASRLTAGSLPTYEQYFGPGTRLTVT.

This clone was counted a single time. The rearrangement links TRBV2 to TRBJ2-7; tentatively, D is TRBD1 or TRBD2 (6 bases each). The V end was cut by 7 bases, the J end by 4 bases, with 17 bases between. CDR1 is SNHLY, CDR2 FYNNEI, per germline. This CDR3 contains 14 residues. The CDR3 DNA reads TGTGCCAGCACGGAGGGGACATTGACTTACGAGCAGTACTTC. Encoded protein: CASTEGTLTYEQYF.

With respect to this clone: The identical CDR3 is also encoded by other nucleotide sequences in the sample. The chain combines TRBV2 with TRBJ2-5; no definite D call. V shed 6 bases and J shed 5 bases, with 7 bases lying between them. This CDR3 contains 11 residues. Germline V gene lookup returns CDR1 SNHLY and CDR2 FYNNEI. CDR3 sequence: CASSETETQYF. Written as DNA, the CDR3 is TGTGCCAGCAGCGAGACTGAGACCCAGTACTTC.

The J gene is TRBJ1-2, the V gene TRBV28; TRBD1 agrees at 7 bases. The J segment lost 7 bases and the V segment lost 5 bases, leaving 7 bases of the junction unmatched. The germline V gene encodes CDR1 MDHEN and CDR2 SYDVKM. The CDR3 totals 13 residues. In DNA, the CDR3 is TGTGCCAGCAGTCAGGGGGAATCCCTTGGCTACACCTTC. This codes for CASSQGESLGYTF.

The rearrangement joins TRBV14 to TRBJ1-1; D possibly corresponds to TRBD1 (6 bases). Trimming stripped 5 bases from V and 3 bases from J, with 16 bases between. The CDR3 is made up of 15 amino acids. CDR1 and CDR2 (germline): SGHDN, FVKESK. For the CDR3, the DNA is TGTGCCAGCAGCGGATTTACAGAGGGGGACACTGAAGCTTTCTTT. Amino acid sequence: CASSGFTEGDTEAFF.

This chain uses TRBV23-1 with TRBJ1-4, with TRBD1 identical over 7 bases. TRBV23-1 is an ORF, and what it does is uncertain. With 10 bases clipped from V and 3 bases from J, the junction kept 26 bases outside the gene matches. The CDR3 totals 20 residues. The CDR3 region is CANDRGTDRKQSAANEKLFF. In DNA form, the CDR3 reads TGCGCCAACGACCGAGGGACAGATAGAAAACAGTCCGCAGCTAATGAAAAACTGTTTTTT.

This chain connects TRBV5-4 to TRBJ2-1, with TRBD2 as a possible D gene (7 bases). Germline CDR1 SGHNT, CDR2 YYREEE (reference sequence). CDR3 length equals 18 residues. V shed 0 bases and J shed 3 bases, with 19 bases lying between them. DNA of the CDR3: TGTGCCAGCAGCTTGGAAGCAGGCCAGGGGAGGGTCTACAATGAGCAGTTCTTC. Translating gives CASSLEAGQGRVYNEQFF.

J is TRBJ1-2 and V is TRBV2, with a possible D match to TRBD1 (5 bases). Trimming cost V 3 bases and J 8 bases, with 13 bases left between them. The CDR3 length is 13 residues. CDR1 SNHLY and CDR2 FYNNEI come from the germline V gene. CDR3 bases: TGTGCCAGCAGTGAGGGACCAAAGACGGGCTACACCTTC. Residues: CASSEGPKTGYTF.

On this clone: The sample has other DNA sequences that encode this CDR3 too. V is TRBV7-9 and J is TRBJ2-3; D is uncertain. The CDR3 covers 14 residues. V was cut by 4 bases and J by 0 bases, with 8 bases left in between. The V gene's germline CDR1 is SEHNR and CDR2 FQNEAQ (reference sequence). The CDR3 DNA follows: TGTGCCAGCAGCTCAAGACTGAGCACAGATACGCAGTATTTT. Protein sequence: CASSSRLSTDTQYF.

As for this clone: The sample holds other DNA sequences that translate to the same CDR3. The CDR3 nucleotides are TGTGCCAGTAGTATAGGTGCGGGTAGCTCCTACGAGCAGTACTTC. Its translation: CASSIGAGSSYEQYF. This chain connects TRBV19 to TRBJ2-7; D possibly corresponds to TRBD2 (5 bases). CDR3 length: 15 residues. CDR1 and CDR2 from the germline V gene are LNHDA and SQIVND (reference sequence). V dropped 1 base and J dropped 0 bases, with 10 bases sitting between them.

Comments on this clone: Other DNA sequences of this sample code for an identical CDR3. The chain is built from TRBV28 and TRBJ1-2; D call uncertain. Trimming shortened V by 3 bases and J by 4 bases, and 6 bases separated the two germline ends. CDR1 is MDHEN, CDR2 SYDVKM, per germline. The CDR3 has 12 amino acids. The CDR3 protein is CASSLGSYGYTF. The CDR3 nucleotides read TGTGCCAGCAGTTTGGGCAGCTATGGCTACACCTTC.

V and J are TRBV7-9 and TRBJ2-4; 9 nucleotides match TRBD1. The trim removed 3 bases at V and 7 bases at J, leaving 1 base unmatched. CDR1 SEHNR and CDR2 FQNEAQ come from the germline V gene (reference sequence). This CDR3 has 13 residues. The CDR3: CASSFGTGNIQYF. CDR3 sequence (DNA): TGTGCCAGCAGCTTTGGGACAGGGAACATTCAGTACTTC.

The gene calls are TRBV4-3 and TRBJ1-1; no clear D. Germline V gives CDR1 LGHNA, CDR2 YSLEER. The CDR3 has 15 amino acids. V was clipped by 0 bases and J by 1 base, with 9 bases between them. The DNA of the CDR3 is TGCGCCAGCAGCCAAGATTGGGGAGCGAACACTGAAGCTTTCTTT. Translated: CASSQDWGANTEAFF.

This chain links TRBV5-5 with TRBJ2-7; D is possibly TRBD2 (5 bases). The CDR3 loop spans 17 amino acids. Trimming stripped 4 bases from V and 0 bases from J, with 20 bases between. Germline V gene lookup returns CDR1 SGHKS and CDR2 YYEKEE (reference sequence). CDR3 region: CASSHRESTPLSYEQYF. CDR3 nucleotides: TGTGCCAGCAGCCACCGGGAATCCACGCCCCTCTCCTACGAGCAGTACTTC.

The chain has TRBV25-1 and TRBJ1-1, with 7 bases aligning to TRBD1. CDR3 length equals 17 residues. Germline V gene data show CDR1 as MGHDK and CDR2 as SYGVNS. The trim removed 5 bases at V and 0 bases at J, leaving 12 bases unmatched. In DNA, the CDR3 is TGTGCCAGCAGTCCCCACCAGGGGGGCCTCATGAACACTGAAGCTTTCTTT. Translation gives CASSPHQGGLMNTEAFF.

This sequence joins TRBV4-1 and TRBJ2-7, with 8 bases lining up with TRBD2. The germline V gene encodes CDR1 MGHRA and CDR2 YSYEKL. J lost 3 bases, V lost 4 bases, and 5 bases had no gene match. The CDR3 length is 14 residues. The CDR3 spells CASSPGSGNYEQYF. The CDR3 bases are TGCGCCAGCAGCCCGGGTAGCGGGAACTACGAGCAGTACTTC.

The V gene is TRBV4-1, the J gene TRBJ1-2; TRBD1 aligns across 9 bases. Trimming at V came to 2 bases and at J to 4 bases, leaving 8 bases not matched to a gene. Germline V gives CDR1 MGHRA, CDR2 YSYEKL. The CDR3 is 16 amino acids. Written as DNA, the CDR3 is TGCGCCAGCAGCCAAACTCAACAGGGGGCGGCCTATGGCTACACCTTC. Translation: CASSQTQQGAAYGYTF.

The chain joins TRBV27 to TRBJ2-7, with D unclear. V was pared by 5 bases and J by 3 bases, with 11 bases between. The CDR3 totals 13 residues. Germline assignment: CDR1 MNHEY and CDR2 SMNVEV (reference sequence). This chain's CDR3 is CASSPSLNYEQYF. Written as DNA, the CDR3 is TGTGCCAGCAGTCCCTCCCTTAACTACGAGCAGTACTTC.

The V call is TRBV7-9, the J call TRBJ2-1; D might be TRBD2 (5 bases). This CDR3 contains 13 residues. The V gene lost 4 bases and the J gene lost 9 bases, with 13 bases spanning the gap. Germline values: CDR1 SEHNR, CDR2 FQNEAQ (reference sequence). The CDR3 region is CASSSPERVEQFF. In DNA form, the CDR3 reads TGTGCCAGCAGCTCCCCTGAGAGGGTTGAGCAGTTCTTC. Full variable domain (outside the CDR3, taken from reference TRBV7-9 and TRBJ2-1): DTGVSQNPRHKITKRGQNVTFRCDPISEHNRLYWYRQTLGQGPEFLTYFQNEAQLEKSRLLSDRFSAERPKGSFSTLEIQRTEQGDSAMYLCASSSPERVEQFFGPGTRLTVL.

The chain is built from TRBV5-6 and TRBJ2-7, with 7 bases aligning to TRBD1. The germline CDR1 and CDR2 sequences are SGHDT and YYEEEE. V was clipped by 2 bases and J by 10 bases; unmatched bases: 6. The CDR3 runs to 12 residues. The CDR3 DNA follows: TGTGCCAGCAGCTTCGGGACAGACTATCAGTACTTC. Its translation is CASSFGTDYQYF. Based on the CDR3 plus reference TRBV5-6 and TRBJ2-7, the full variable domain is DAGVTQSPTHLIKTRGQQVTLRCSPKSGHDTVSWYQQALGQGPQFIFQYYEEEERQRGNFPDRFSGHQFPNYSSELNVNALLLGDSALYLCASSFGTDYQYFGPGTRLTVT.